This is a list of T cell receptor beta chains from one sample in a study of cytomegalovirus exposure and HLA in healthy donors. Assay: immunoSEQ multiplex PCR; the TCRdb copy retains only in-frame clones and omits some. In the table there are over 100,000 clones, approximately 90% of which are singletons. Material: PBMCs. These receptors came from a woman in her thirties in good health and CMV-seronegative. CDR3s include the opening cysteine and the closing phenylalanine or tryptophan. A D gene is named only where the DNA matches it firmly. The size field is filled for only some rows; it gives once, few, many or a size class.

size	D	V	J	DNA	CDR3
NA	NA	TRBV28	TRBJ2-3	TGTGCCAGCAGTCCGACGCGGATCATCCGCACGGATACGCAGTATTTT	CASSPTRIIRTDTQYF
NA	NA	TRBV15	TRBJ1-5	TGTGCCACCAGCAGCCTTACAGGGTATTCGGAGCCCCAGCATTTT	CATSSLTGYSEPQHF
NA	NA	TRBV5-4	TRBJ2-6	TGTGCCAGCAGACGACAGTGGAGCTCTGGGGCCAACGTCCTGACTTTC	CASRRQWSSGANVLTF
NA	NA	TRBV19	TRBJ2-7	TGTGCCAGTAGTGAGGGAGGCGAGCAGTACTTC	CASSEGGEQYF
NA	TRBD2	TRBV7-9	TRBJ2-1	TGTGCCAGCAGCTTTGGGTCTAGCGGGAACAATGAGCAGTTCTTC	CASSFGSSGNNEQFF
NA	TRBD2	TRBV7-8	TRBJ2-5	TGTGCCAGCAGCTTAGAGATTAGCGGGACGTTTTCGTACCAAGAGACCCAGTACTTC	CASSLEISGTFSYQETQYF
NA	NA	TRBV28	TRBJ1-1	TGTGCCAGCAGCCTCGGGGGGATCACTGAAGCTTTCTTT	CASSLGGITEAFF
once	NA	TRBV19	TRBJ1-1	TGTGCCAGTAGAGGACTGGGATTGAACACTGAAGCTTTCTTT	CASRGLGLNTEAFF
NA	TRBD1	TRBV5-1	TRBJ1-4	TGCGCCAGCAGCCTCACAGGGGGCAGTGAAAAACTGTTTTTT	CASSLTGGSEKLFF
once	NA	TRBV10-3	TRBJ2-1	TGTGCCATCAGTGGTGGGTCAGGGCTCCGTAGTGAGCAGTTCTTC	CAISGGSGLRSEQFF
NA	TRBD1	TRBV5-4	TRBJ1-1	TGTGCCAGCAGCTCGAAGATGACAGGGGGAACTGAAGCTTTCTTT	CASSSKMTGGTEAFF
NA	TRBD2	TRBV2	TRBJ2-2	TGTGCCAGCAGTGAAACCCAAATGACTAGCGGGAAGACCGGGGAGCTGTTTTTT	CASSETQMTSGKTGELFF
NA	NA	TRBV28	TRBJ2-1	TGTGCCAGCAGTTCGAGGAGGAATGGGCTCTTC	CASSSRRNGLF
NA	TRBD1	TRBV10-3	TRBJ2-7	TGTGCCATCGGGGCGAAGGGACAGGGGTTGGGCGAGCAGTACTTC	CAIGAKGQGLGEQYF
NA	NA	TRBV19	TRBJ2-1	TGTGCCAGTAGTATACGGGGTAATGGCTACAATGAGCAGTTCTTC	CASSIRGNGYNEQFF
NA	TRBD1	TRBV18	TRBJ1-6	TGTGCCAGCTCATTCACAGGGGCCGCAGGGTCACCCCTCCACTTT	CASSFTGAAGSPLHF
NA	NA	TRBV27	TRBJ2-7	TGTGCCAGCAGTTTTATCCAGGGAAGACCCTACGAGCAGTACTTC	CASSFIQGRPYEQYF
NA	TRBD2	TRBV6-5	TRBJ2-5	TGTGCCAGCAGTTACTCGGGACTAGCGGGAAGGGAGACCCAGTACTTC	CASSYSGLAGRETQYF
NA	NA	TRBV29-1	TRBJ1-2	TGCAGCGTTCAACAACAGGGCGCGAACTATGGCTACACCTTC	CSVQQQGANYGYTF
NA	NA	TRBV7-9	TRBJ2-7	TGTGCCAGCAGCGCCGAACTAAAATACGAGCAGTACTTC	CASSAELKYEQYF
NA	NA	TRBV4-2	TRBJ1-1	TGTGCCAGCAGCCAAGGTCCCTTGGTGGCCACTGAAGCTTTCTTT	CASSQGPLVATEAFF
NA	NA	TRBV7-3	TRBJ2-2	TGTGCCAGCAGCTTAGGTCAGGGGTTCACCGGGGAGCTGTTTTTT	CASSLGQGFTGELFF
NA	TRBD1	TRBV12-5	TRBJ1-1	TGTGCTAGTGGTTTGCGATATACGACAGGGCGAGGAAACACTGAAGCTTTCTTT	CASGLRYTTGRGNTEAFF
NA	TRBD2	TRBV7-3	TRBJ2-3	TGTGCCAGCAGCGAGGTAGCGGGCCTGGGTTTAGATACGCAGTATTTT	CASSEVAGLGLDTQYF
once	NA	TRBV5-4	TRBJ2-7	TGTGCCAGCAGCTTGGCTACAGGGATTCACGAGCAGTACTTC	CASSLATGIHEQYF